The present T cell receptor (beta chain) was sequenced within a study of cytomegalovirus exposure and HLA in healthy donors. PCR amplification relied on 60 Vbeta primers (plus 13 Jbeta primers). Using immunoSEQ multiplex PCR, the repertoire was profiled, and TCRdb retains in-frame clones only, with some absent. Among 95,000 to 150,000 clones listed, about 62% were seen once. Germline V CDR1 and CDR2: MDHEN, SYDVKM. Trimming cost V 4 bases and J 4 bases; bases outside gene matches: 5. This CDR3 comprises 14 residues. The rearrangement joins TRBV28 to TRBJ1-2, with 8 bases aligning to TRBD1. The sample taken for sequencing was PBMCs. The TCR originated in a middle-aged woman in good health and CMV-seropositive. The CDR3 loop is CASSSGGVGYGYTF. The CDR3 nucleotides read TGTGCCAGCAGTTCAGGGGGCGTCGGCTATGGCTACACCTTC.